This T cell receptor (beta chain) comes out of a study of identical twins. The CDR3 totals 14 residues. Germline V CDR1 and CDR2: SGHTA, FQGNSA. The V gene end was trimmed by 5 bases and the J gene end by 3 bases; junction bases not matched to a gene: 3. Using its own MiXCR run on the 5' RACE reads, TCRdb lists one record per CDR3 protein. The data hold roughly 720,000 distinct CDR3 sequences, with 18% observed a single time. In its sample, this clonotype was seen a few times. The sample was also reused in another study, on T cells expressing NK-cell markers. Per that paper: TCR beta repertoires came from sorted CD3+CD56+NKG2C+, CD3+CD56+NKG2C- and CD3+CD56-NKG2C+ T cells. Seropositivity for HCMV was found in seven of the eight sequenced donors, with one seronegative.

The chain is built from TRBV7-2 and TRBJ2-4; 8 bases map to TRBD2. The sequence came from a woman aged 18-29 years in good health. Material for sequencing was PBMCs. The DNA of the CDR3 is TGTGCCAGCAGCGCCCTAGCGGGCAAAAACATTCAGTACTTC. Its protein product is CASSALAGKNIQYF.